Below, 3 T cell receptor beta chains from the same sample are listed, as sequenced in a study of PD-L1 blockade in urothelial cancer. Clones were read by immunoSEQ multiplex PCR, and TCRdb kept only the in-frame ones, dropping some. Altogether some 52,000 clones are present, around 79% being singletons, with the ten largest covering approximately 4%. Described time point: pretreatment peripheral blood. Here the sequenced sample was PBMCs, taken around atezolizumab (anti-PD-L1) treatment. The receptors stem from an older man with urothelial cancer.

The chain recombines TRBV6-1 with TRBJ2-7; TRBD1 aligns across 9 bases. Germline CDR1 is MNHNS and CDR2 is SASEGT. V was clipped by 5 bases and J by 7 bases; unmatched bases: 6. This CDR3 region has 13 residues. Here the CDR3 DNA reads TGTGCCAGCAGTCCACAGGGGGCGGGTGAGCAGTACTTC. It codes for CASSPQGAGEQYF.

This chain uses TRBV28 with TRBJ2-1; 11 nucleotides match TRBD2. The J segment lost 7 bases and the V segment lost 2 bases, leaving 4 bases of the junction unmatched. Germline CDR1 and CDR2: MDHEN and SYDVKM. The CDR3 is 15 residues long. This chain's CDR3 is CASSLATSGKNEQFF. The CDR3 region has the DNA TGTGCCAGCAGTTTAGCGACTAGCGGGAAAAATGAGCAGTTCTTC.

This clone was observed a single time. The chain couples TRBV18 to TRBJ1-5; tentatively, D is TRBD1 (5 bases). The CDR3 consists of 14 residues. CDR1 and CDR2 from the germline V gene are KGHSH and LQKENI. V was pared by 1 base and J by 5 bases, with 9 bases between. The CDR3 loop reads CASSPLREDQPQHF. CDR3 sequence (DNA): TGTGCCAGCTCACCACTCAGGGAAGATCAGCCCCAGCATTTT.